This paragraph reports one T cell receptor (beta chain). Its binding antigen is unknown. The record has no base qualities; no much larger clone is one base away. The data are from a study of type 1 regulatory T cells (dated by TCRdb to the early 2020s). With respect to the entire study: An in vitro protocol by which a Tr1-enriched, alloantigen-specific CD4 T cell product named T-allo10 was generated was characterized in the study. T-allo10 was under clinical evaluation in patients with hematological malignancies receiving allogeneic hematopoietic stem cell transplantation. Results the study describes overall, beyond this receptor: A more restricted TCR repertoire was observed in Tr1 cells than in non-Tr1 cells, and this restriction was interpreted in the study as alloantigen-induced clonal expansion.

From the germline V gene, CDR1 is SQVTM and CDR2 is ANQGSEA. The junction shows trimming of 7 bases on V and 4 bases on J, plus 13 bases between the germline ends. From its cysteine to its phenylalanine, the CDR3 spans 12 amino acids. The kept DNA is CDR3 alone, 36 bases in frame from the first base. For sequencing, an Illumina MiSeq was employed. TCRdb reworked the public reads: Q25 trimming with fastp, MiXCR clone assembly, productive beta chains retained. Each record represents a unique CDR3 protein, reported with the most common genes and DNA among its rows. Recorded for this sample are some 71,000 distinct CDR3 sequences; less than 25% of them occurred a single time. The top ten clones comprise roughly 8.3% of the sample.

The sequenced sample was cultured type 1 regulatory T (Tr1) cells, either the whole culture or a sorted fraction (not recorded which). The cell subset or site label on this specimen signifies: type 1 regulatory T cells sorted from the T-allo10 product. The chain was built from TRBV29-1 and TRBJ1-1; no D gene call is confident. The TCR was taken from a human donor in good health. The CDR3 amino acid sequence is: CSARDSFTEAFF. The DNA is TGCAGCGCAAGGGATAGTTTCACTGAAGCTTTCTTT.